This T cell receptor (beta chain) was recorded in a study of T-cell reconstitution after alpha-beta-depleted transplantation in children. Regarding the study as a whole: One year post-transplant, T-cell counts and diversity were largely derived from T cells produced anew. The origin of high day-60 TCRbeta diversity in some patients lay in surviving recipient T cells and thymic progenitors. Roughly two months post-transplant, alpha-beta T cells reportedly originated from several hundred graft clones that had expanded.

Unique molecular identifiers were used in preparing the TCRbeta library. Via MiXCR, TCRdb re-called the PCR reads, giving one row per CDR3 protein. Seen here are around 180,000 distinct CDR3 sequences, around 10% observed once, and the top ten hold less than 15%. This clonotype was seen a handful of times. The antigen is unknown. Mismatch with germline at one junction end may stem from a read error. The receptor's source is a boy aged 2-9 years with acute myeloid leukemia, due to receive a stem cell transplant. Source: PBMCs, taken before TCRalphabeta/CD19-depleted stem cell transplant.

The CDR3 DNA reads TGCTGTGCTAGAGACCTAGCGGGAGGTCCCTCTGGGGCCAACGTCCTGACTTTC. Its translation: CCARDLAGGPSGANVLTF. The chain links TRBV20-1 to TRBJ2-6; TRBD2 agrees at 11 bases. This CDR3 region has 18 residues. From germline, CDR1 is DFQATT and CDR2 SNEGSKA (reference sequence).